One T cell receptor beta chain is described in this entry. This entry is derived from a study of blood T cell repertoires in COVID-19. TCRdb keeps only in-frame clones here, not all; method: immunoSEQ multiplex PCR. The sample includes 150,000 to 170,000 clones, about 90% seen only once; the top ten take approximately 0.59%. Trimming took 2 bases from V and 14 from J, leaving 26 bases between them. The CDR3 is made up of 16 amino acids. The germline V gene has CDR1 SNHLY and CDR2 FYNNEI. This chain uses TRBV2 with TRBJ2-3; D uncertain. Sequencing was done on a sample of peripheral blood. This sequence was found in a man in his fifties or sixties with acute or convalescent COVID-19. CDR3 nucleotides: TGTGCCAGCAGTGAATTACTACCACTTATGTCGGCATATCCGTATTTT. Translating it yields CASSELLPLMSAYPYF. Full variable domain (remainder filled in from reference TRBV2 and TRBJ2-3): EPEVTQTPSHQVTQMGQEVILRCVPISNHLYFYWYRQILGQKVEFLVSFYNNEISEKSEIFDDQFSVERPDGSNFTLKIRSTKLEDSAMYFCASSELLPLMSAYPYFGPGTRLTVL.